The T cell receptor beta chain under discussion was sequenced for a study of cytomegalovirus exposure and HLA in healthy donors. Researchers ran the PCR with 60 Vbeta and 13 Jbeta primers. This table comes from immunoSEQ multiplex PCR, and its TCRdb copy is limited to in-frame clones, with some not included. Of about 120,000 clones in the sample, about 80% were seen once. As for this clone: The antigen remains undetermined.

Whole-study results and caveats: Researchers left out some V segments, among them TRBV6-2 and TRBV6-3, as indistinguishable. Sequencing depth across donors, presence/absence analyses assumed, was roughly uniform.

This CDR3 contains 17 residues. Germline CDR1 SGHTA, CDR2 FQGTGA. The ends lost 5 bases at V and 2 bases at J; junction bases unmatched: 13. This clonotype was sampled from a man aged 25 to 40 in good health and CMV-seropositive. The sample comprised PBMCs. The V and J genes are TRBV7-3 and TRBJ1-1, with TRBD1 identical over 8 bases. The CDR3 spells CASSHTSQGEGNTEAFF. The CDR3 nucleotides are TGTGCCAGCAGCCACACCTCACAGGGGGAGGGTAACACTGAAGCTTTCTTT.